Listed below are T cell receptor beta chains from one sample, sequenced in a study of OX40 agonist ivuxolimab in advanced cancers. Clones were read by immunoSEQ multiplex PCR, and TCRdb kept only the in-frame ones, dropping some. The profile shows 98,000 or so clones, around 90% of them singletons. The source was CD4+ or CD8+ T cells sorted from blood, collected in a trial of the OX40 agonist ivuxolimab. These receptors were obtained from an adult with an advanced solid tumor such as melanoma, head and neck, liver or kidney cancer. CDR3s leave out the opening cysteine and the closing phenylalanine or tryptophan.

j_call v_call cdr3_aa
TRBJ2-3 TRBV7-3 ASSPWGLTSTDTQY
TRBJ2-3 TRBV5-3 ARRGTSGRRRGPDTQY
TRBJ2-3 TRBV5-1 ASSLSGRREVDTQY
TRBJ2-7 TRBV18 ASSPGHRPNSEQY
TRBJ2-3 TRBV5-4 ASSLAVDDTQY
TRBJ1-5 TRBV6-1 ASSFVISNQPQH
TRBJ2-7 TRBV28 ASRRDSYEQY
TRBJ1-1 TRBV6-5 ASMEGGRFSEAF
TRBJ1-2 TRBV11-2 ASSLGTAVNYGYT
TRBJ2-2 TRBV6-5 ASSTDSNTGELF
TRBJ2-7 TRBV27 ASSLAGTGAYEQY
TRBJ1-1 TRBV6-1 ASSDGNYPTEAF
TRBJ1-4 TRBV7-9 ASSLDLNEKLF
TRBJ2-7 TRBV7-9 ASSLGAPADEQY
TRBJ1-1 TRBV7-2 ASSLDYATRGAF
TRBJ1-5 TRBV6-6 ASVGTDYQPQH
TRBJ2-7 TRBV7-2 ASSSSSGPGRGGYEQY
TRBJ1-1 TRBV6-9 ASSQPGTLNTEAF
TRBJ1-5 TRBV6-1 ASSEAMGTNGQPQH
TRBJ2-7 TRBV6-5 ASSRLRGPSYEQY
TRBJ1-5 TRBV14 ASSPQGEPQH
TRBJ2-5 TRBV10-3 AISDGETQY
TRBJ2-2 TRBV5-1 ASSLPTSGTGELF
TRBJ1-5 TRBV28 ASRTGVGSNQPQH
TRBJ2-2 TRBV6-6 ASASGTGAGELF
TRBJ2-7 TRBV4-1 ASSQGGVSSYEQY
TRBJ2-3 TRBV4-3 ASSQDNRDRGIDTQY
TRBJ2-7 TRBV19 ASSIKGTSEQY
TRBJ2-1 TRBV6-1 ASYSGASDNEQF
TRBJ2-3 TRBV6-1 ASSDPEAGGTQGY
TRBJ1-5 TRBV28 ASSLFSTALSNQPQH
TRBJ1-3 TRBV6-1 ASSGNSGNTIY
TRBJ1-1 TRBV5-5 ASSLPGQGSEAF
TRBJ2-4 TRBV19 ASSTGPGKNIQY
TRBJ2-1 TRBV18 ASSRGTSVNNEQF
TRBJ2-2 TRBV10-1 ASRDLRPGELF
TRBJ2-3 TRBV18 ASSPPLGAPDTQY
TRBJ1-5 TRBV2 ASKEGNQPQH
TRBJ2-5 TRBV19 ASRDTSSETQY
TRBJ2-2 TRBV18 ASSHRLDTGELF
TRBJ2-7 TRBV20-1 SARTLNEQY
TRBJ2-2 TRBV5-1 ASRLDSGNTGELF
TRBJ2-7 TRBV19 ASRSGTAQGEQY
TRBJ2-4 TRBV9 ASSLGLPKNIQY
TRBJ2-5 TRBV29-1 SVEDRGREETQY
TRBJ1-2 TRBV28 ASRGTEGRGSYGYT
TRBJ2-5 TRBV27 ASSWGTGPPETQY
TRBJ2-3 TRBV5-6 ASSLGTLSTDTQY
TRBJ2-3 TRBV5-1 ASSIQGADTQY
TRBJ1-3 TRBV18 ASSPGTGGNTIY
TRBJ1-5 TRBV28 ASKGTGGNQPQH
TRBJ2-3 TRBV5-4 ASSQRETDTQY
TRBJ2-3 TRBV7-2 ASSLAGRGDTQY
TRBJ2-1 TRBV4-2 ASSQVSGSSGNEQF
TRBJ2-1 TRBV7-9 ASSLNSRNEQF
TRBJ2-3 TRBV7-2 ASSAGLAGYRDTQY
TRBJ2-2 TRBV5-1 ASSALVDTGELF
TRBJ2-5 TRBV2 ASSQYPSETQY
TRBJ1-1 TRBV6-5 ASSYSITTNTEAF
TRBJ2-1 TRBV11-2 ASSLTGIAYNEQF